The T cell receptor (beta chain) described here comes from a study of synovial regulatory T cells in juvenile arthritis (dated by TCRdb to between 2014 and 2016). For context, the study as a whole: Among sequenced patients, a few were therapy-naive, one received methotrexate plus infliximab, several received methotrexate, and one had no treatment information. The study compared the TCRbeta CDR3 repertoires of blood iaTreg cells, other blood Treg cells and synovial fluid Treg cells taken from matched patient samples. Although effector T cell subsets in the cohort were also sequenced for comparisons, the Treg dataset on its own covers only blood and synovial fluid Treg cells. The TCR repertoire comparisons covered Treg and Teff subsets from some 10 JIA patients with active disease.

CDR1 MNHEY and CDR2 SMNVEV were looked up in the germline V gene (reference sequence). From cysteine to phenylalanine, the CDR3 is 11 amino acids long. The DNA is not on file. The study at large found these results: More CDR3 sequences were shared by synovial Treg cells with iaTreg cells than with other blood Treg cells, and a closer relation was confirmed by Chao-Jaccard similarity. Across patients, iaTreg TCR repertoires were largely private, and these iaTreg repertoires partially overlapped with synovial Teff and blood CPL repertoires. Compared with other blood Treg cells, blood iaTreg cells had lower TCR diversity, a finding consistent with antigen-driven expansion.

The library was prepared using the immunoSEQ multiplex PCR assay. TCRbeta CDR3 sequencing was carried out by Adaptive Biotechnologies. As for the original processing: Repertoire similarity used the Chao-modified Jaccard index and median clonotype overlap from 200 random subsamples at equal sample size. The similarity analyses were run on either productive nucleotide sequences or amino acid sequences translated in silico. Hierarchical clustering with single linkage and t-SNE based on Chao-modified Jaccard distances were applied for the comparison of repertoires. After normalising for sample size, the researchers measured repertoire diversity with the Renyi index across a range of alpha values. TCRdb retrieved this table from immuneACCESS and kept in-frame rearrangements only. Not all clones are present; in checked studies, unresolved V genes account for under half, and no reason is known for the remainder. Clone size and V and J calls were adopted from that table, with D and trimming inferred from the DNA. This sample's table has entries for about 10,000 clones. The ten most abundant clones make up about 1.1% of the sample.

To note about this clone: No antigen is known for it.

TCR repertoire donors were approximately 11 juvenile idiopathic arthritis patients with active disease who had not reached inactive disease, 3 polyarticular and 8 oligoarticular. A median age of approximately 10 years (range 2.4-22.9) and a median disease duration of about 7 years (range 0.2-19.1) were recorded for the TCR-sequenced patients. Samples for TCR repertoire analysis came from two centres in Italy. Peripheral blood mononuclear cells were separated using a Histopaque-1077 density gradient and frozen in approximately 90% FCS with around 10% DMSO. The receptor comes from a donor aged 2-29 years with juvenile idiopathic arthritis. What was sequenced was Treg cells from blood. In light of the paper, this sample's cell subset or site label describes: remaining (HLA-DR-negative) circulating blood Treg cells. Rearrangement joined TRBV27 to TRBJ2-7; the D gene TCRdb calls, TRBD2, cannot be checked with no DNA. The CDR3 region reads CASGLTSFKYF.